This is a list of T cell receptor beta chains from one sample in a study of blood T cells in healthy people across ages. TCRdb itself ran the 5' RACE reads through MiXCR, one entry per CDR3 protein. The profile shows about 830,000 distinct CDR3 sequences, 62% of them singletons. Source material: blood. The source is a man under 40 in good health. Both conserved end residues are part of each CDR3. D genes are given only for firm matches. Some rows mark clone size as missing; the rest say once, few, many or name a class of expanded clone.

D: TRBD2
size: NA
J: TRBJ2-7
V: TRBV28
DNA: TGTGCCAGCAGTGTACCTAGCGGGGCTTCCTACGAGCAGTACTTC
CDR3: CASSVPSGASYEQYF

D: NA
size: NA
J: TRBJ1-1
V: TRBV25-1
DNA: TGTGCCAGCAGTGAAAGGGGATCACACAGGGCGGGGAACACTGAAGCTTTCTTT
CDR3: CASSERGSHRAGNTEAFF

D: NA
size: few
J: TRBJ2-2
V: TRBV29-1
DNA: TGCAGCGTTGGTCAGGAGGACACCGGGGAGCTGTTTTTT
CDR3: CSVGQEDTGELFF

D: TRBD1
size: NA
J: TRBJ1-2
V: TRBV7-9
DNA: TGTGCCAGCAGCTTAGACGGACAGGGGGCGCTTTCAGATGGCTACACCTTC
CDR3: CASSLDGQGALSDGYTF

D: TRBD2
size: NA
J: TRBJ2-1
V: TRBV4-3
DNA: TGCGCCAGCAGCCAACTAGCGGGGGACTCCTACGAGCAGTTCTTC
CDR3: CASSQLAGDSYEQFF

D: NA
size: NA
J: TRBJ1-5
V: TRBV7-9
DNA: TGTGCCAGCAGTCTATCGTTCCAAGGGGGCAATCAGCCCCAGCATTTT
CDR3: CASSLSFQGGNQPQHF

D: TRBD1
size: NA
J: TRBJ2-3
V: TRBV20-1
DNA: TGCAGTGCTTGGCCGGGACAGACCACAGATACGCAGTATTTT
CDR3: CSAWPGQTTDTQYF

D: NA
size: NA
J: TRBJ1-2
V: TRBV6-2/TRBV6-3
DNA: TGTGCCAGCGGCCGGACCCCCGGTTCAACTTTTGGCTACACCTTC
CDR3: CASGRTPGSTFGYTF

D: TRBD2
size: NA
J: TRBJ2-7
V: TRBV3-1
DNA: TGTGCCAGCAGCCAAGAGGGGGTAGCGGGGGGCCGCTCCTACGAGCAGTACTTC
CDR3: CASSQEGVAGGRSYEQYF

D: NA
size: NA
J: TRBJ2-1
V: TRBV12-3/TRBV12-4
DNA: TGTGCCAGCAGTTGGCAGTTGGGGGGAATGGACAATGAGCAGTTCTTC
CDR3: CASSWQLGGMDNEQFF

D: NA
size: many
J: TRBJ2-7
V: TRBV7-9
DNA: TGTGCCAGCAGCTTGTCAGGGAGCTCCTACGAGCAGTACTTC
CDR3: CASSLSGSSYEQYF

D: NA
size: few
J: TRBJ2-7
V: TRBV5-6
DNA: TGTGCCAGCAGCTCCCTTTCCGTGATATACGAGCAGTACTTC
CDR3: CASSSLSVIYEQYF

D: NA
size: NA
J: TRBJ2-7
V: TRBV7-8
DNA: TGTGCCAGCAGCCTAATGACCGGGACGGTCTCCTACGAGCAGTACTTC
CDR3: CASSLMTGTVSYEQYF

D: NA
size: NA
J: TRBJ2-5
V: TRBV6-6
DNA: TGTGCCAGCAATCAACAGAAATTTCTCGGGGAGACCCAGTACTTC
CDR3: CASNQQKFLGETQYF

D: NA
size: NA
J: TRBJ2-1
V: TRBV7-2
DNA: TGTGCCAGCAGCTTCGGCAGGCGGCCCACCCAAGAGACCCAGTTCTTC
CDR3: CASSFGRRPTQETQFF

D: TRBD2
size: few
J: TRBJ2-3
V: TRBV5-1
DNA: TGCGCCAGCAGCTCCGGACTAGCGGTGGGATCAGATACGCAGTATTTT
CDR3: CASSSGLAVGSDTQYF

D: NA
size: NA
J: TRBJ2-7
V: TRBV29-1
DNA: TGCAGCGTGGTTTGGGACAACTCCTACGAGCAGTACTTC
CDR3: CSVVWDNSYEQYF

D: NA
size: NA
J: TRBJ1-4
V: TRBV4-3
DNA: TGCGCCAGCAGCCGAAAGAGGCAGCCGGGGGCGGCTGAAAAACTGTTTTTT
CDR3: CASSRKRQPGAAEKLFF

D: NA
size: few
J: TRBJ2-7
V: TRBV10-3
DNA: TGTGCCATCAGATGGGAAGGGAACTCCTACGAGCAGTACTTC
CDR3: CAIRWEGNSYEQYF

D: NA
size: few
J: TRBJ1-2
V: TRBV4-2
DNA: TGTGCCAGCAGCCTCCGAGACAAGGATTACTATGGCTACACCTTC
CDR3: CASSLRDKDYYGYTF

D: NA
size: NA
J: TRBJ1-5
V: TRBV12-3/TRBV12-4
DNA: TGTGCCAGCACCTCTTTCAATCAGCCCCAGCATTTT
CDR3: CASTSFNQPQHF

D: NA
size: NA
J: TRBJ1-4
V: TRBV20-1
DNA: TGCAGTGCTAGAGACCCCCAGTCTGTAGGGGAAAAACTGTTTTTT
CDR3: CSARDPQSVGEKLFF

D: NA
size: NA
J: TRBJ1-2
V: TRBV20-1
DNA: TGCAGTGCTAGAGGATGGGTCGAGGGCTATGGCTACACCTTC
CDR3: CSARGWVEGYGYTF

D: NA
size: few
J: TRBJ2-1
V: TRBV12-3/TRBV12-4
DNA: TGTGCCAGCAGGAACGGACGGGAACCGGGACGATTTTCCAATGAGCAGTTCTTC
CDR3: CASRNGREPGRFSNEQFF

D: NA
size: NA
J: TRBJ2-5
V: TRBV7-9
DNA: TGTGCCAGCAGCCACCACGCTGAGAGAGAGACCCAGTACTTC
CDR3: CASSHHAERETQYF

D: NA
size: NA
J: TRBJ1-1
V: TRBV10-3
DNA: TGTGCCATCAGTGCGACAGCCGAAACTGAAGCTTTCTTT
CDR3: CAISATAETEAFF

D: NA
size: once
J: TRBJ2-3
V: TRBV4-2
DNA: TGTGCCAGCAGCCAACCTAAAGGGGATACGCAGTATTTT
CDR3: CASSQPKGDTQYF

D: TRBD1
size: few
J: TRBJ2-1
V: TRBV6-1
DNA: TGTGCCAGCAGATGGGACAGGGGCAGCGAATACAATGAGCAGTTCTTC
CDR3: CASRWDRGSEYNEQFF

D: TRBD2
size: NA
J: TRBJ2-7
V: TRBV6-1
DNA: TGTGCCAGTTCCGAGACCCTAGCGGGGGTCCTGGCTTACGAGCAGTACTTC
CDR3: CASSETLAGVLAYEQYF

D: NA
size: many
J: TRBJ2-6
V: TRBV28
DNA: TGCGCCAGCAGCTCAACAGGGTCTGGGGCCAACGTCCTGACTTTC
CDR3: CASSSTGSGANVLTF

D: NA
size: NA
J: TRBJ2-1
V: TRBV20-1
DNA: TGCAGTACTAGAGAACAGGGCGGTGAGCAGTTCTTC
CDR3: CSTREQGGEQFF

D: NA
size: NA
J: TRBJ2-1
V: TRBV20-1
DNA: TGCAGTACTAGATTGGTTTACGAGCAGTTCTTC
CDR3: CSTRLVYEQFF

D: TRBD2
size: NA
J: TRBJ2-7
V: TRBV5-1
DNA: TGCGCCAGCAGCTTAAGCGGGGGGCTTTTCTACGAGCAGTACTTC
CDR3: CASSLSGGLFYEQYF

D: NA
size: NA
J: TRBJ1-1
V: TRBV15
DNA: TGTGCCACCAGCAGGGACGACGGAGTGTACACTGAAGCTTTCTTT
CDR3: CATSRDDGVYTEAFF

D: NA
size: NA
J: TRBJ2-7
V: TRBV7-2
DNA: TGTGCCAGCAGCCCCGGGGACTCATGGGGCGAGCAGTACTTC
CDR3: CASSPGDSWGEQYF

D: NA
size: NA
J: TRBJ2-1
V: TRBV5-6
DNA: TGTGCCAGCAGCTTGGAAAGGAGAGGCCTACTAGGGATTCACAATGAGCAGTTCTTC
CDR3: CASSLERRGLLGIHNEQFF

D: TRBD1
size: few
J: TRBJ2-3
V: TRBV15
DNA: TGTGCCACCAGCACTCCGGGACAGCCCACAGATACGCAGTATTTT
CDR3: CATSTPGQPTDTQYF

D: NA
size: NA
J: TRBJ2-3
V: TRBV6-4
DNA: TGTGCCAGCAGTGACACAGGGGAGGGGACAGATACGCAGTATTTT
CDR3: CASSDTGEGTDTQYF

D: TRBD1
size: few
J: TRBJ2-1
V: TRBV20-1
DNA: TGCAGTGCTAGAGATGACAGGGGAAAGTCGTACGAGAGAAATGAGCAGTTCTTC
CDR3: CSARDDRGKSYERNEQFF

D: TRBD1
size: few
J: TRBJ1-6
V: TRBV2
DNA: TGTGCCACTTCCGGGACAGGGGTTTATTCACCCCTCCACTTT
CDR3: CATSGTGVYSPLHF

D: NA
size: NA
J: TRBJ2-7
V: TRBV6-2/TRBV6-3
DNA: TGTGCCAGCAGTTACGACGGGATCTCCTACGAGCAGTACTTC
CDR3: CASSYDGISYEQYF

D: NA
size: NA
J: TRBJ2-7
V: TRBV3-1
DNA: TGTGCCAGCCCGCGGCACCTCACCTCCTACGAGCAGTACTTC
CDR3: CASPRHLTSYEQYF

D: TRBD2
size: NA
J: TRBJ2-3
V: TRBV7-2
DNA: TGTGCCAGCAGATCAAGACTAGCGGCCACAGATACGCAGTATTTT
CDR3: CASRSRLAATDTQYF

D: NA
size: NA
J: TRBJ2-5
V: TRBV28
DNA: TGTGCCAGCAGTGCCGGAGGGATACAAGAGACCCAGTACTTC
CDR3: CASSAGGIQETQYF

D: NA
size: few
J: TRBJ1-2
V: TRBV27
DNA: TGTGCCTCAGGAAGGGGGAACCCTAACTATGGCTACACCTTC
CDR3: CASGRGNPNYGYTF

D: NA
size: few
J: TRBJ2-7
V: TRBV29-1
DNA: TGCAGCGCCCTAAAGGGGGGGGCAATCGACGAGCAGTACTTC
CDR3: CSALKGGAIDEQYF

D: TRBD1
size: once
J: TRBJ2-7
V: TRBV6-5
DNA: TGTGCCAGCAGTTACTCGCGACAGGGGGCATCGTACGAGCAGTACTTC
CDR3: CASSYSRQGASYEQYF

D: NA
size: NA
J: TRBJ1-2
V: TRBV25-1
DNA: TGTGCCAGCTTTTGGTTGCATGGCTACACCTTC
CDR3: CASFWLHGYTF

D: NA
size: NA
J: TRBJ2-1
V: TRBV4-3
DNA: TGCGCCAGCAGCCACTCAGGTACCCTCTACAATGAGCAGTTCTTC
CDR3: CASSHSGTLYNEQFF

D: NA
size: NA
J: TRBJ2-1
V: TRBV9
DNA: TGTGCCAGCAGCAATCCCCCCCTGAATAATAACAATGAGCAGTTCTTC
CDR3: CASSNPPLNNNNEQFF

D: NA
size: NA
J: TRBJ2-1
V: TRBV4-2
DNA: TGTGCCAGCAGCCAAGGGCAGTGGGAGGGGGTCGGCAATGAGCAGTTCTTC
CDR3: CASSQGQWEGVGNEQFF

D: NA
size: few
J: TRBJ2-5
V: TRBV4-1
DNA: TGCGCCAGCAGCCAAGACCGGGACAAAGAACAAGAGACCCAGTACTTC
CDR3: CASSQDRDKEQETQYF

D: NA
size: NA
J: TRBJ2-3
V: TRBV7-2
DNA: TGTGCCAGCAGCCCACATGGACAGAGCACAGATACGCGGTATTTT
CDR3: CASSPHGQSTDTRYF

D: NA
size: NA
J: TRBJ2-3
V: TRBV20-1
DNA: TGCAGTGCTAGAGAGCGTCGGTTCGAAGCAGATACGCAGTATTTT
CDR3: CSARERRFEADTQYF

D: TRBD1
size: NA
J: TRBJ2-7
V: TRBV12-3/TRBV12-4
DNA: TGTGCCAGCAGTAGAATGGGGACAGGGGTATGGAACGAGCAGTACTTC
CDR3: CASSRMGTGVWNEQYF